These 10 T cell receptor beta chains were all obtained from the same sample, sequenced in a study of blood T cell repertoires in COVID-19. The assay was immunoSEQ multiplex PCR, and TCRdb's table has in-frame clones only and misses some. Among 330,000 or so clones listed, 88% were seen once. The sequenced sample consisted of PBMCs or T cells enriched from blood (not recorded which). Receptor source: a woman aged 25 to 39 who had been exposed to COVID-19.

For the CDR3, the DNA is TGTGCCATCAGCCCGACAGACTACGAGCAGTACTTC. Protein: CAISPTDYEQYF. The chain carries TRBV10-3 and TRBJ2-7, with a weak D call TRBD1 (5 bases). Germline lookup yields CDR1 ENHRY and CDR2 SYGVKD. Trimming stripped 6 bases from V and 3 bases from J, with 9 bases between. The CDR3 extends over 12 amino acids.

The chain links TRBV10-3 to TRBJ1-4, with D unclear. V lost 10 bases and J 0 bases, leaving 15 bases between the germline ends. CDR1 and CDR2 from the germline V gene are ENHRY and SYGVKD. The length of the CDR3 is 15 residues. CDR3: CATSQPGATNEKLFF. The CDR3, as DNA: TGTGCCACCTCTCAACCGGGAGCAACTAATGAAAAACTGTTTTTT.

The genes are TRBV27 and TRBJ2-4; a weak D match, TRBD1 (6 bases). Germline assignment: CDR1 MNHEY and CDR2 SMNVEV (reference sequence). The CDR3 extends over 13 amino acids. V lost 6 bases, J lost 5 bases, and 11 bases lay in between. The CDR3 bases are TGTGCCAGCAGCCACAGGGTCGAAAACATTCAGTACTTC. Amino acids: CASSHRVENIQYF.

The genes are TRBV15 and TRBJ2-2; unclear D gene. The CDR3 covers 14 residues. V shed 5 bases and J shed 3 bases, with 10 bases lying between them. The germline V gene encodes CDR1 LNHNV and CDR2 YYDKDF (reference sequence). The CDR3 coding sequence is TGTGCCACCAGCTTCACTAAATACACCGGGGAGCTGTTTTTT. This sequence encodes CATSFTKYTGELFF.

V is TRBV7-8 and J is TRBJ2-3, with D possibly TRBD2 on 6 matching bases. The V end was cut by 1 base, the J end by 6 bases, with 17 bases between. Germline CDR1 SGHVS, CDR2 FQNEAQ. The CDR3 is made up of 16 amino acids. The CDR3 region is CASSLEGLTIGDTQYF. For the CDR3, the DNA is TGTGCCAGCAGCTTAGAGGGACTCACGATCGGGGATACGCAGTATTTT.

The sample holds one count of this clone. This sequence joins TRBV28 and TRBJ2-6, with TRBD1 matching over 7 bases. The V segment lost 1 base and the J segment 2 bases; nucleotides outside the gene matches: 8. Germline CDR1 and CDR2: MDHEN and SYDVKM. CDR3 size: 18 residues. For the CDR3, the DNA is TGTGCCAGCAGTTTATTGACAGGGTATTCCGCTGGGGCCAACGTCCTGACTTTC. Translation: CASSLLTGYSAGANVLTF. The complete variable domain, with remaining parts taken from reference TRBV28 and TRBJ2-6, reads DVKVTQSSRYLVKRTGEKVFLECVQDMDHENMFWYRQDPGLGLRLIYFSYDVKMKEKGDIPEGYSVSREKKERFSLILESASTNQTSMYLCASSLLTGYSAGANVLTFGAGSRLTVL.

The chain couples TRBV29-1 to TRBJ1-4; a weak D match, TRBD1 (5 bases). CDR3 size: 13 residues. The ends were cut back, 4 bases at V and 8 bases at J, with 14 bases in the middle. Germline CDR1 reads SQVTM; CDR2 reads ANQGSEA. The chain's CDR3 is CSVGAGPTEKLFF. In nucleotides, the CDR3 is TGCAGCGTTGGGGCAGGGCCGACCGAAAAACTGTTTTTT.

This clone was counted a single time. The V gene is TRBV18, the J gene TRBJ2-2; D remains ambiguous. Between the trimmed V and J ends, which lost 1 base and 3 bases, there was a span of 6 bases. Per germline, CDR1 KGHSH and CDR2 LQKENI. The CDR3 has 14 amino acids. DNA of the CDR3: TGTGCCAGCTCACCACAAACTGACACCGGGGAGCTGTTTTTT. Translation gives CASSPQTDTGELFF.

J is TRBJ2-7 and V is TRBV27, with 7 bases lining up with TRBD1. The CDR3 consists of 15 residues. V lost 1 base to trimming and J lost 4 bases; unmatched junction nucleotides: 7. CDR1 MNHEY and CDR2 SMNVEV come from the germline V gene (reference sequence). CDR3 bases: TGTGCCAGCAGTTTATTTGAGGGGGCCAATTACGAGCAGTACTTC. This encodes CASSLFEGANYEQYF.

The gene calls are TRBV5-6 and TRBJ2-1; tentative D call: TRBD1 (6 bases). The CDR3 loop spans 16 amino acids. Trimming stripped 0 bases from V and 2 bases from J, with 12 bases between. In germline, CDR1 is SGHDT, CDR2 YYEEEE. The CDR3: CASSLVVGATYNEQFF. The CDR3 coding sequence is TGTGCCAGCAGCTTGGTAGTGGGGGCCACCTACAATGAGCAGTTCTTC.